The clone carrying this T cell receptor beta chain was seen a few times. Its antigen remains unidentified. This sample was taken from a study of cytomegalovirus exposure and HLA in healthy donors. Whole-study results and caveats: A missense variant in DCLRE1C was later tied to TCR beta V- and J-gene trimming.

Germline V CDR1 and CDR2: ENHRY, SYGVKD. The CDR3 spans 12 residues. Trimming shortened V by 10 bases and J by 1 base, and 10 bases separated the two germline ends. In the PCR, 60 Vbeta and 13 Jbeta primers were used. Measured with immunoSEQ multiplex PCR; TCRdb has only the in-frame clones, and not every one. Seen here are tens of thousands of clones, 65% to 85% observed once, and the top ten hold around 3%. The clonotype comes from a man in his thirties or forties in good health and CMV-seronegative. The rearrangement uses TRBV10-3 and TRBJ1-1; unclear D gene. The sequencing sample was made of PBMCs. CDR3 DNA sequence: TGTGCCACTTTTTCCGGGAACACTGAAGCTTTCTTT. The encoded protein is CATFSGNTEAFF.